This TCR beta chain was captured in a study of shared clonotypes between healthy human individuals (dated by TCRdb to the early 2020s). Turning to the overall study: A couple of women and a few men aged 18 to 49 years were included in the cohort. Per donor, three plates each were used for CD4 naive and CD4 memory, two for CD8 naive, and one for CD8 memory. To estimate repertoire size and how much clonotypes are shared between individuals, the study performed deep sequencing of blood TCR repertoires from about five healthy adults. Different laboratories and diverse techniques were used to prepare libraries and sequence TCR repertoires, to increase sequencing depth and limit assay-specific biases. Per donor, leukapheresis produced somewhere between about 0.94 and 9.5 billion PBMCs.

To note about this clone: This receptor's antigen is unknown. It has no much larger one-base neighbor in the sample; base qualities were not kept. Other DNA sequences from this sample encode an identical CDR3 as well.

For the CD8 naive samples, CD45RO-negative cells were positively selected for CCR7, yielding a CD45RA+CCR7+ population from which TemRA cells were excluded. Donors were healthy HIV-negative adults with no recently reported acute infections or vaccinations. All donors were Caucasian adults living in Nashville, Tennessee, USA. Blood was collected by leukapheresis, and PBMCs were isolated by Ficoll-Histopaque density gradient centrifugation and then cryopreserved in liquid nitrogen vapor phase. Analytical flow cytometry was used to check the purity and quantity of each magnetically sorted T cell population. Genomic DNA was isolated from every sorted fraction and measured by UV absorbance on a Nanodrop 2000c. The junction carries 5 bases between V and J, which are trimmed by 2 bases and 3 bases respectively. The CDR3 sequence holds 12 residues, the cysteine and phenylalanine included. Just CDR3 DNA is preserved here, 36 bases in frame from base 1. The germline V gene specifies MNHNS as CDR1 and SASEGT as CDR2.

The paper's findings and limits, for the study overall: Pairwise subsampling led to the expectation that sequencing depth would affect the degree of clonotype sharing among donors. Compared with non-shared clonotypes, clonotypes shared by all four sorted-subset donors had higher generation probabilities. The genetic and exposure-history diversity represented was limited by the small number of donors. Naive subsets generally had larger estimated clonotype richness than memory subsets did. When several donors were compared, the shared fraction of clonotypes was 5% to 6.5% for naive CD4, approximately 3.3% for naive CD8, more than 2% for memory CD4, and 0.4% for memory CD8. Sampling was restricted to blood, and TCR repertoires in tissues likely differ from the TCR repertoires found in blood. Rarefaction of sorted-subset datasets indicated incomplete sequencing despite the large sequencing depth.

Using the deep immunoSEQ assay, multiplex PCR amplified TCR CDR3 regions from genomic DNA. For each cell subset, the extracted genomic DNA was distributed evenly across all wells of several immunoSEQ 96-well plates, and each plate served as one replicate. For sorted subsets, each replicate PCR was loaded with approximately 200 ng genomic DNA, equivalent to roughly 30,000 T cell genomes. Purified libraries were quantified with a Qubit 3.0 fluorometer, sized on a Bioanalyzer 2100, and re-quantified with the KAPA Library Quantification kit. Each immunoSEQ 96-well plate was sequenced on its own single-read 150-cycle Illumina NextSeq 550 flow cell. The original pipeline was this. Because only junctional sequences without quality scores were contained in the immunoSEQ output, filtering matching that applied to full-length reads could not be performed. Sequences were annotated with PyIR, a Python wrapper for IgBLAST v1.9, using IMGT germline references to assign V/J genes and CDR3. Reads were removed for weak V/J assignments (E-value above 1e-6), missing CDR3, stop codons, out-of-frame junctions, or ambiguous translated residues. A V3J clonotype was defined by an identical inferred V gene, J gene, and CDR3 amino acid sequence. Percentage overlap between repertoires was calculated by dividing the number of shared unique clonotypes by the size of the smaller repertoire. Repertoire richness was assessed with RTK rarefaction, the Chao1 estimator, and Recon v2.1 estimates of unobserved clonotypes. For all TCRbeta clonotypes obtained by the gDNA method from a few donors, generation probabilities were computed with OLGA. Not all clones reach the TCRdb copy of this immuneACCESS table, which keeps in-frame sequences only. Checked studies attribute under half of the gap to unresolved V genes and leave the rest unexplained. The V and J calls and clone size were taken over from that table, and D and trimming were inferred from the DNA. For this sample the table gives about 2 million clones, of which over 85% were detected only once. Of the sample, roughly 1% is held by the ten largest clones.

The V gene is TRBV6-1 and the J gene is TRBJ2-7; a confident D gene designation cannot be given. The sample comprised naive CD8+ T cells sorted from blood. The cell subset or site tag for this specimen amounts to: CD45RA+CCR7+. The TCR sequence derives from a man between 18 and 29 years old in good health. The CDR3 corresponds to CASSEPGYEQYF. The DNA reads TGTGCCAGCAGTGAACCCGGCTACGAGCAGTACTTC.